A selection of T cell receptor beta chains follows, all from one sample in a study of blood T cell repertoires in COVID-19. Clones were read by immunoSEQ multiplex PCR, and TCRdb kept only the in-frame ones, dropping some. The sample consists of around 250,000 clones, more than 75% of them appearing once. The material sequenced was peripheral blood. Receptors were obtained from a woman of 80 years or more with COVID-19, enrolled during active disease. CDR3s include the opening cysteine and the closing phenylalanine or tryptophan. A D gene is named only where the DNA matches it firmly. Only some rows state a clone size, as once, few, many or a class for expanded clones.

size: .
V: TRBV2
J: TRBJ2-5
D: TRBD2
DNA: TGTGCCAGCGGCCTTTTAGCGGGCCAAGAGACCCAGTACTTC
CDR3: CASGLLAGQETQYF

size: once
V: TRBV6-2/TRBV6-3
J: TRBJ1-3
D: .
DNA: TGTGCCAGCAGTTACTCGTCGTACACCATATATTTT
CDR3: CASSYSSYTIYF

size: .
V: TRBV28
J: TRBJ2-6
D: .
DNA: TGTGCCAGCACCACTTTACTCTCTGGGGCCAACGTCCTGACTTTC
CDR3: CASTTLLSGANVLTF

size: .
V: TRBV28
J: TRBJ1-2
D: .
DNA: TGTGCCAGCAGTTCGGGGTGGGTCTATGGCTACACCTTC
CDR3: CASSSGWVYGYTF

size: .
V: TRBV12-3/TRBV12-4
J: TRBJ1-6
D: .
DNA: TGTGCCAGCAGTCTGAGCCATTCACCCCTCCACTTT
CDR3: CASSLSHSPLHF

size: .
V: TRBV5-4
J: TRBJ2-5
D: .
DNA: TGTGCCAGCAGCTCCCCCCAGGAACCCCAGTACTTC
CDR3: CASSSPQEPQYF

size: .
V: TRBV19
J: TRBJ2-7
D: TRBD1
DNA: TGTGCCAGTAGTGTACCGGGACAGGGGAGGTTCGAGCAGTACTTC
CDR3: CASSVPGQGRFEQYF

size: once
V: TRBV7-8
J: TRBJ1-2
D: .
DNA: TGTGCCAGCAGCCCCCAGGGGACGATGAATGGCTACACCTTC
CDR3: CASSPQGTMNGYTF

size: once
V: TRBV6-5
J: TRBJ1-1
D: TRBD1
DNA: TGTGCCAGCAGGGGTCGACAGGGGGGTACTGAAGCTTTCTTT
CDR3: CASRGRQGGTEAFF

size: few
V: TRBV11-2
J: TRBJ2-1
D: .
DNA: TGTGCCAGCAGGCCTGTGGGGGGTGAGCAGTTCTTC
CDR3: CASRPVGGEQFF

size: once
V: TRBV6-5
J: TRBJ2-1
D: TRBD2
DNA: TGTGCCAGCATCCCAGGACTAGCCTACAATGAGCAGTTCTTC
CDR3: CASIPGLAYNEQFF

size: .
V: TRBV28
J: TRBJ1-5
D: TRBD1
DNA: TGTGCCAGCAGCAAACAGGGGGCCGGCAATCAGCCCCAGCATTTT
CDR3: CASSKQGAGNQPQHF

size: .
V: TRBV5-4
J: TRBJ2-7
D: .
DNA: TGTGCCAGCAGCCTGACAGTCACAAACTACGAGCAGTACTTC
CDR3: CASSLTVTNYEQYF

size: .
V: TRBV19
J: TRBJ2-7
D: TRBD2
DNA: TGTGCCAGTAGTATGTGGGGACTAGCGGGGTTGCAGTACTTC
CDR3: CASSMWGLAGLQYF

size: .
V: TRBV25-1
J: TRBJ1-1
D: TRBD1
DNA: TGTGCCAGCAGTCCCGGGACAGGGACTGGTGAAGCTTTCTTT
CDR3: CASSPGTGTGEAFF

size: .
V: TRBV5-8
J: TRBJ1-3
D: .
DNA: TGTGCCAGCAGCTTGGGATTGAGGGCAGCTGGAAACACCATATATTTT
CDR3: CASSLGLRAAGNTIYF

size: .
V: TRBV5-1
J: TRBJ2-1
D: .
DNA: TGCGCCAGCAGCCCGGACAGCGAGAATGAGCAGTTCTTC
CDR3: CASSPDSENEQFF

size: .
V: TRBV4-1
J: TRBJ1-1
D: .
DNA: TGCGCCAGCAGCCAAGAGGTAGGCAGGATGAACACTGAAGCTTTCTTT
CDR3: CASSQEVGRMNTEAFF

size: .
V: TRBV18
J: TRBJ1-3
D: .
DNA: TGTGCCAGCGCGGAAGGAAACACCATATATTTT
CDR3: CASAEGNTIYF

size: .
V: TRBV29-1
J: TRBJ2-5
D: .
DNA: TGCAGCGTTGGGCAGGTCGAAGAGACCCAGTACTTC
CDR3: CSVGQVEETQYF

size: .
V: TRBV9
J: TRBJ2-3
D: .
DNA: TGTGCCAGCAGCGTAGCAGGGGGGCAGCCAGATACGCAGTATTTT
CDR3: CASSVAGGQPDTQYF

size: .
V: TRBV2
J: TRBJ2-2
D: TRBD2
DNA: TGTGCCAGCAGTCCTCTAGCGGGGGGGAACACCGGGGAGCTGTTTTTT
CDR3: CASSPLAGGNTGELFF

size: .
V: TRBV18
J: TRBJ2-3
D: TRBD1
DNA: TGTGCCAGCTCCCGTGGACAGGGGAGTAACACAGATACGCAGTATTTT
CDR3: CASSRGQGSNTDTQYF

size: .
V: TRBV5-5
J: TRBJ2-2
D: .
DNA: TGTGCCAGCAGCTCGACAGGCCAGGGCACCGGGGAGCTGTTTTTT
CDR3: CASSSTGQGTGELFF

size: .
V: TRBV6-1
J: TRBJ1-1
D: .
DNA: TGTGCCAGCAGTGATCTAGGGAACACTGAAGCTTTCTTT
CDR3: CASSDLGNTEAFF

size: .
V: TRBV27
J: TRBJ2-7
D: .
DNA: TGTGCCAGCAGTTTGAAACAGCCCTACGAGCAGTACTTC
CDR3: CASSLKQPYEQYF

size: .
V: TRBV21-1
J: TRBJ1-5
D: .
DNA: TGTGCCAGCACCTGCAAGGACAACCATAGCAATCAGCCCCAGCATTTT
CDR3: CASTCKDNHSNQPQHF

size: .
V: TRBV10-3
J: TRBJ2-1
D: .
DNA: TGTGCCATCAGTGAGTCGAGTCCGGGGGACTACAATGAGCAGTTCTTC
CDR3: CAISESSPGDYNEQFF

size: .
V: TRBV6-1
J: TRBJ2-1
D: TRBD2
DNA: TGTGCCAGCAGTGGTCAACGGGGGGGCCCATACAATGAGCAGTTCTTC
CDR3: CASSGQRGGPYNEQFF

size: many
V: TRBV5-5
J: TRBJ2-2
D: .
DNA: TGTGCCAGCAGCTTGTTACTAGCCGGCACCGGGGAGCTGTTTTTT
CDR3: CASSLLLAGTGELFF

size: .
V: TRBV7-2
J: TRBJ2-7
D: TRBD1
DNA: TGTGCCAGCAGCTTAGGTGGACAGGGCTCCTACGAGCAGTACTTC
CDR3: CASSLGGQGSYEQYF

size: .
V: TRBV7-2
J: TRBJ1-1
D: .
DNA: TGTGCCAGCAGCTTTCTCGGTCGGAACACTGAAGCTTTCTTT
CDR3: CASSFLGRNTEAFF

size: few
V: TRBV5-1
J: TRBJ1-2
D: TRBD1
DNA: TGCGCCAGCAGCACCGACAGGGAGAACTATGGCTACACCTTC
CDR3: CASSTDRENYGYTF

size: .
V: TRBV7-9
J: TRBJ1-1
D: .
DNA: TGTGCCAGCAGCCCGATGTCCCTAGGGGACACTGAAGCTTTCTTT
CDR3: CASSPMSLGDTEAFF

size: once
V: TRBV30
J: TRBJ2-5
D: .
DNA: TGTGCCTGGAGTGTGAGGGCTCAAGAGACCCAGTACTTC
CDR3: CAWSVRAQETQYF

size: .
V: TRBV6-5
J: TRBJ2-3
D: TRBD2
DNA: TGTGCCAGCAGCAGGACTAGCGGGGGCACAGATACGCAGTATTTT
CDR3: CASSRTSGGTDTQYF

size: .
V: TRBV5-1
J: TRBJ2-1
D: TRBD2
DNA: TGCGCCAGCAGCTTGGATCCTAGCGGGGGGGCTGAGCAGTTCTTC
CDR3: CASSLDPSGGAEQFF

size: .
V: TRBV2
J: TRBJ2-5
D: TRBD2
DNA: TGTGCCAGCAGTGTACTAGCGGGCTTGTCTGAGACCCAGTACTTC
CDR3: CASSVLAGLSETQYF